This T cell receptor beta chain was captured by sequencing in a study of graft-versus-host responses after intestinal transplantation. Study context: Each of the recipients got a multivisceral, liver-intestinal, or isolated intestinal transplant. All recipients got anti-thymocyte globulin induction, then tacrolimus and steroids for 3 to 4 years. Study-wide results and limits: The recipient marrow held GvH clones, and some of them showed up first in ileum or blood.

Clones were sequenced by immunoSEQ multiplex PCR, and TCRdb holds only the in-frame ones, with some missing. This table has tens of thousands of clones, about 94% appearing once. This clone was recorded only once. The antigen is undetermined. Germline V gives CDR1 MNHEY, CDR2 SVGAGI. Trimming removed 6 bases from V and 4 bases from J, with 12 bases in between. The CDR3 consists of 13 residues. The source of this sequence is a human donor who was the organ donor for an intestinal transplant. V is TRBV6-5 and J is TRBJ1-1; maybe TRBD1 (6 bases). The sample in question was unstimulated CD4+ T cells sorted from spleen or lymph node cells, obtained before transplant. CDR3 DNA: TGTGCCAGCAGGCTAACAGGGATCACTGAAGCTTTCTTT. Translation: CASRLTGITEAFF.